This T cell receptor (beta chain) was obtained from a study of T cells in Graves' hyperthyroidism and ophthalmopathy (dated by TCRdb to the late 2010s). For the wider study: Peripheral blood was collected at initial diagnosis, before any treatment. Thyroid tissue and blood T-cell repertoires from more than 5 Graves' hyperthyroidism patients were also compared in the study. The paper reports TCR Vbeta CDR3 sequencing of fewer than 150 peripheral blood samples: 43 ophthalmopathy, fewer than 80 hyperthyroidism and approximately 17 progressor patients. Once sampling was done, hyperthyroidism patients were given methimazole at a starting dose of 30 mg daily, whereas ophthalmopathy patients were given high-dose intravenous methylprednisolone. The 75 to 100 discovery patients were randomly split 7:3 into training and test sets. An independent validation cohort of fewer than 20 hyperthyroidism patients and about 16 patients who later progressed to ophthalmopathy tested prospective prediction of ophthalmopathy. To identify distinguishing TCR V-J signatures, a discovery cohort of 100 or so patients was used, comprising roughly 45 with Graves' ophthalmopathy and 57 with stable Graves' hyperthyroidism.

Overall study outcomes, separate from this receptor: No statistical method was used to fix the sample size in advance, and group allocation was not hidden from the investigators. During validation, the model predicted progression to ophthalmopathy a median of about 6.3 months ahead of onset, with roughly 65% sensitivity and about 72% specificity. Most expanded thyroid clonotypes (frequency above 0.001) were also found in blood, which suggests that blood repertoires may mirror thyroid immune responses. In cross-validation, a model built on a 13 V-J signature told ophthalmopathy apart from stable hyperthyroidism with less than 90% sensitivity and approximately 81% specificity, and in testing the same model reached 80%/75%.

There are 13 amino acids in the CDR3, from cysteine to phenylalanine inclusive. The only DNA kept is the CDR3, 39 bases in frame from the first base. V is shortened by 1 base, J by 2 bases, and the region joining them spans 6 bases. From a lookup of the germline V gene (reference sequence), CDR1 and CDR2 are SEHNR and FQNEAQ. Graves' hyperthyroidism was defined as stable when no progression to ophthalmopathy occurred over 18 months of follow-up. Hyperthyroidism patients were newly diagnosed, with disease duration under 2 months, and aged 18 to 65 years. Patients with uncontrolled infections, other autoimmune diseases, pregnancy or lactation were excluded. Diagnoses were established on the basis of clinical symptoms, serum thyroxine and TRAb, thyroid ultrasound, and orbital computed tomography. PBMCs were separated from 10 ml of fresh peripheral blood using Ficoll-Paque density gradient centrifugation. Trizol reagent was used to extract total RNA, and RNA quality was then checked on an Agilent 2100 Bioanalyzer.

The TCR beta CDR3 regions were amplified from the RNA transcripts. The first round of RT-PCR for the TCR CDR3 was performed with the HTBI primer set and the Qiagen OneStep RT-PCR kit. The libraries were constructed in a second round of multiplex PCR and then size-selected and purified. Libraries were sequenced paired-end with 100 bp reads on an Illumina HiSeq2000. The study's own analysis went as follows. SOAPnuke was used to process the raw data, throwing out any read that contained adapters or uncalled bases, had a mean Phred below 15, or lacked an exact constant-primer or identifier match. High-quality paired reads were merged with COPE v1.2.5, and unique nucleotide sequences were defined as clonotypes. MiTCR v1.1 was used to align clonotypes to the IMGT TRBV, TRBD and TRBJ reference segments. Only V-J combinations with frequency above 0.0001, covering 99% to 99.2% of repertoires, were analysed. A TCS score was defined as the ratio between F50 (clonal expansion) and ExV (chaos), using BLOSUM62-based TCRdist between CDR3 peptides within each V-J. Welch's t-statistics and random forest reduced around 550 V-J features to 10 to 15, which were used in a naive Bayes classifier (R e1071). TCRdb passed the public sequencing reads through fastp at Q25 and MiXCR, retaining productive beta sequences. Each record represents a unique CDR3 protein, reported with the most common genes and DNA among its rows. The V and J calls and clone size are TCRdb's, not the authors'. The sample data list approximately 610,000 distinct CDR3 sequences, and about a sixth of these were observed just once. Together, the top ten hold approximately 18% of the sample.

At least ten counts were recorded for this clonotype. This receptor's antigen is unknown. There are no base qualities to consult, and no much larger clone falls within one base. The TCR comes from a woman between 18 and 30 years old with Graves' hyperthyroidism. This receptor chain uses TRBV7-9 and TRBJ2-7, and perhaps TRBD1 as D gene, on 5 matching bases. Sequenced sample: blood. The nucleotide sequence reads TGTGCCAGCAGCTTAGAGACAGCCTACGAGCAGTACTTC. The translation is CASSLETAYEQYF.